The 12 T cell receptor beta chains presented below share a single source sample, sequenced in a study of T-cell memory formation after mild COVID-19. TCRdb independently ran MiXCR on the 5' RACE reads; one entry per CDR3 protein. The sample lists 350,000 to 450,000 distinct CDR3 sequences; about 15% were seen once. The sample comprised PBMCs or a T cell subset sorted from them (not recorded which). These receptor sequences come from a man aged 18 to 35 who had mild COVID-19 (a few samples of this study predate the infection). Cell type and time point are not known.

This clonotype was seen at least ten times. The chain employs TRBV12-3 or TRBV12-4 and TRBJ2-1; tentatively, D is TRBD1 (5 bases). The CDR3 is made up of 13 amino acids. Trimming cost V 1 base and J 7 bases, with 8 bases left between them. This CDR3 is CASSLEGRNEQFF. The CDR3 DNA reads TGTGCCAGCAGTTTAGAGGGGCGAAATGAGCAGTTCTTC.

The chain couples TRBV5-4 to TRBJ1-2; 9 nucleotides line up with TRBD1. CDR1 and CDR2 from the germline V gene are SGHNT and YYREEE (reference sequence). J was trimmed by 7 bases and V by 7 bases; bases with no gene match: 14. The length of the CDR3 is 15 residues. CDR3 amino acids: CASGPRDRVGSGYTF. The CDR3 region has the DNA TGTGCCAGCGGACCCAGGGACAGGGTAGGATCTGGCTACACCTTC. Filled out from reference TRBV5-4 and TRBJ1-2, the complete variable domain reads ETGVTQSPTHLIKTRGQQVTLRCSSQSGHNTVSWYQQALGQGPQFIFQYYREEENGRGNFPPRFSGLQFPNYSSELNVNALELDDSALYLCASGPRDRVGSGYTFGSGTRLTVV.

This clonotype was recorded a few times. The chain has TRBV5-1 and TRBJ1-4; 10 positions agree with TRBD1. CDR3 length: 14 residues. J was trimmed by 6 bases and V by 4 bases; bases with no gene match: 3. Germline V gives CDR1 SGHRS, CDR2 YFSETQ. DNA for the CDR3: TGCGCCAGCAGCCGACAGGGGGCCGATGAAAAACTGTTTTTT. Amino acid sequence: CASSRQGADEKLFF.

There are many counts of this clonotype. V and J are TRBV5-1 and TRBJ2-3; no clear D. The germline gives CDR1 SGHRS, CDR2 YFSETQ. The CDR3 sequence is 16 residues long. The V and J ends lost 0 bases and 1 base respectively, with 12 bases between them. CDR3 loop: CASSLDSPWGTDTQYF. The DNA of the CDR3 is TGCGCCAGCAGCTTGGACTCTCCATGGGGCACAGATACGCAGTATTTT.

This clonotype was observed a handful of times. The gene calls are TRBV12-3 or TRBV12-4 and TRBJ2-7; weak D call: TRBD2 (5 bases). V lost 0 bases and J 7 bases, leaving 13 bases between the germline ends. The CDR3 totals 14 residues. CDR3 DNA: TGTGCCAGCAGTTTAGCCGACCGGGGTGCTGAGCAGTACTTC. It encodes CASSLADRGAEQYF.

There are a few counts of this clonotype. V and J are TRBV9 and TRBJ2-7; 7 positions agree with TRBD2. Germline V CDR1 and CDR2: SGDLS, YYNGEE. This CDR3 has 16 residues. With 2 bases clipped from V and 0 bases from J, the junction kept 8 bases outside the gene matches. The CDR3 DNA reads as TGTGCCAGCAGCGTGGACGCGGGACTAAGCTCCTACGAGCAGTACTTC. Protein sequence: CASSVDAGLSSYEQYF. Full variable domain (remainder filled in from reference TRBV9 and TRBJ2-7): DSGVTQTPKHLITATGQRVTLRCSPRSGDLSVYWYQQSLDQGLQFLIQYYNGEERAKGNILERFSAQQFPDLHSELNLSSLELGDSALYFCASSVDAGLSSYEQYFGPGTRLTVT.

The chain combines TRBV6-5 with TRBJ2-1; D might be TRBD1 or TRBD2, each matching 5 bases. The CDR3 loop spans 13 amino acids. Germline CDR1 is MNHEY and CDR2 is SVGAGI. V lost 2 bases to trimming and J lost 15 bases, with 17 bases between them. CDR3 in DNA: TGTGCCAGCAGTTACGGGGGTGGCACCCGGCCGTTCTTC. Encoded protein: CASSYGGGTRPFF.

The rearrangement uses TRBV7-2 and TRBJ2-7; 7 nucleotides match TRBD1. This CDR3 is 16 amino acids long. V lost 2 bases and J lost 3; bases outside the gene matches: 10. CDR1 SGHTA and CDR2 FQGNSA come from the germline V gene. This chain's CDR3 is CASSLRPGPGGYEQYF. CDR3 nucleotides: TGTGCCAGCAGCTTACGACCGGGGCCAGGGGGCTACGAGCAGTACTTC.

DNA for the CDR3: TGTGCCAGCAGTTTAGGGGCGGCCCAGTACTTC. Protein product: CASSLGAAQYF. The gene calls are TRBV12-3 or TRBV12-4 and TRBJ2-5; D gene unclear. This CDR3 has 11 amino acids. Trimming took off 1 base at V and 9 bases at J, with 6 bases between the two ends.

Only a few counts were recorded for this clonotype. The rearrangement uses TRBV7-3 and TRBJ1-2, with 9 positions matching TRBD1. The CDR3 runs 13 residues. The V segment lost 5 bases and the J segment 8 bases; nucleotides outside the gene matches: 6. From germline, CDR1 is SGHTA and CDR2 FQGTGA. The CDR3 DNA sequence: TGTGCCAGCAGCCTCGGGACAGGGCACGGCTACACCTTC. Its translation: CASSLGTGHGYTF.

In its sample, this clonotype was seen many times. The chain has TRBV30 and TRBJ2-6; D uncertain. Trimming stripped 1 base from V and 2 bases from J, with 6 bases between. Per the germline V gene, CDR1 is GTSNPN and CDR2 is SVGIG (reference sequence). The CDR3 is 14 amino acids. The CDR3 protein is CAWSGGPGANVLTF. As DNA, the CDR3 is TGTGCCTGGAGTGGGGGTCCTGGGGCCAACGTCCTGACTTTC.

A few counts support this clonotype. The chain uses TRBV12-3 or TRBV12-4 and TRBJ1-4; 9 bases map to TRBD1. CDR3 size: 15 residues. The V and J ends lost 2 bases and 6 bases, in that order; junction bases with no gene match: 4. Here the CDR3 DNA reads TGTGCCAGCAGTTTATTGACAGGGGGGTATGAAAAACTGTTTTTT. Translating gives CASSLLTGGYEKLFF.